Presented here are 24 T cell receptor beta chains from one specimen sequenced in a study of graft-versus-host responses after intestinal transplantation. For these TCRs, the target antigens are not known. TCRdb keeps only in-frame clones here, not all; method: immunoSEQ multiplex PCR. The table records nearly 110,000 clones, about 87% of them present only once. This specimen consisted of unstimulated CD4+ T cells sorted from spleen or lymph node cells, obtained before transplant. These receptor sequences come from a human donor who was the organ donor for an intestinal transplant.

The chain employs TRBV19 and TRBJ2-3, with D perhaps TRBD1 (5 bases). V was shortened by 4 bases and J by 2 bases, with 7 bases between the two germline ends. Germline V gene lookup returns CDR1 LNHDA and CDR2 SQIVND (reference sequence). This CDR3 region has 13 residues. CDR3 loop: CASSRQNTDTQYF. The CDR3 DNA is TGTGCCAGTAGTAGACAGAACACAGATACGCAGTATTTT.

This chain's CDR3 is CASSQGQTGNEQFF. CDR3 in DNA: TGTGCCAGCAGCCAAGGACAAACCGGCAATGAGCAGTTCTTC. V usage is TRBV4-2 and J usage is TRBJ2-1; D gene unclear. Trimming cost V 1 base and J 6 bases, with 10 bases left between them. The CDR3 runs to 14 residues. Germline V gene lookup returns CDR1 LGHNA and CDR2 YNFKEQ.

This CDR3 is CASSKAQREEDTQYF. DNA for the CDR3: TGTGCCAGCAGCAAAGCACAGCGGGAGGAAGATACGCAGTATTTT. The chain is built from TRBV21-1 and TRBJ2-3; the table's D call, TRBD2, was not checked against the DNA. TRBV21-1 is assigned pseudogene status. The CDR3 spans 15 residues.

V usage is TRBV7-2 and J usage is TRBJ1-2, with D tentatively TRBD1 (5 bases). The CDR3 has 14 amino acids. Trimming shortened V by 0 bases and J by 4 bases, and 9 bases separated the two germline ends. Germline assignment: CDR1 SGHTA and CDR2 FQGNSA. This CDR3 reads CASSLAAGIYGYTF. The CDR3 DNA follows: TGTGCCAGCAGCTTAGCAGCAGGGATCTATGGCTACACCTTC. Using reference TRBV7-2 and TRBJ1-2 for the parts outside the CDR3, the full variable domain is GAGVSQSPSNKVTEKGKDVELRCDPISGHTALYWYRQSLGQGLEFLIYFQGNSAPDKSGLPSDRFSAERTGGSVSTLTIQRTQQEDSAVYLCASSLAAGIYGYTFGSGTRLTVV.

The chain uses TRBV27 and TRBJ2-1; D gene unclear. The CDR3 is 15 amino acids. Germline CDR1 is MNHEY and CDR2 is SMNVEV (reference sequence). V gave up 4 bases and J gave up 4 bases, with 14 bases separating them. The CDR3, as DNA: TGTGCCAGCAGTTCGTACCCACTGCATTACAATGAGCAGTTCTTC. It codes for CASSSYPLHYNEQFF.

The chain combines TRBV30 with TRBJ1-4, with TRBD1 matching 8 bases. V lost 5 bases and J lost 2; bases outside the gene matches: 7. CDR1 and CDR2 (germline): GTSNPN, SVGIG (reference sequence). There are 15 residues in the CDR3. Here the CDR3 reads CAWGLYRGTNEKLFF. The DNA for the CDR3 is TGTGCCTGGGGTCTTTACAGGGGGACTAATGAAAAACTGTTTTTT.

The chain is built from TRBV10-1 and TRBJ2-1; possibly TRBD1 for D (5 bases). V lost 4 bases and J 4 bases, leaving 11 bases between the germline ends. Per the germline V gene, CDR1 is WNHNN and CDR2 is SYGVQD (reference sequence). The CDR3 is 14 residues long. In nucleotides, the CDR3 is TGCGCCAGCAGTGGCCAGGGTACTTACAATGAGCAGTTCTTC. Translation gives CASSGQGTYNEQFF.

The V call is TRBV9, the J call TRBJ1-1, with D unresolved. Germline lookup yields CDR1 SGDLS and CDR2 YYNGEE. V lost 4 bases to trimming and J lost 0 bases, with 10 bases between them. The CDR3 extends over 14 amino acids. The DNA for the CDR3 is TGTGCCAGCAGCCCCGACGGCCTGAACACTGAAGCTTTCTTT. Residues: CASSPDGLNTEAFF.

V usage is TRBV20-1 and J usage is TRBJ2-1, with 9 bases that match TRBD1. Germline CDR1 is DFQATT and CDR2 is SNEGSKA (reference sequence). The length of the CDR3 is 10 residues. The V and J ends lost 6 bases and 14 bases, in that order; junction bases with no gene match: 5. The CDR3 here is CSASDRGKFF. The CDR3 DNA is TGCAGTGCCTCAGACAGGGGGAAGTTCTTC.

A remark on this clone: This CDR3 is also generated by other DNA sequences in the sample. The chain joins TRBV29-1 to TRBJ1-2; 9 bases agree with TRBD1. CDR3 length: 14 amino acids. The V segment lost 7 bases and the J segment 2 bases; nucleotides outside the gene matches: 8. CDR1 and CDR2 from the germline V gene are SQVTM and ANQGSEA. As DNA, the CDR3 is TGCAGCGCCAAAGACAGGGGGGGGAACTATGGCTACACCTTC. Amino acids: CSAKDRGGNYGYTF.

The chain carries TRBV19 and TRBJ2-7, with a tentative D call TRBD2 (5 bases). The V gene lost 0 bases and the J gene lost 3 bases, with 9 bases spanning the gap. This CDR3 comprises 14 residues. Germline CDR1 and CDR2: LNHDA and SQIVND (reference sequence). The CDR3 nucleotides read TGTGCCAGTAGTATAGACTCGGCGGGCTACGAGCAGTACTTC. Protein: CASSIDSAGYEQYF.

This clone was seen once. This chain uses TRBV6-6 with TRBJ2-2; D gene unclear. The V end was cut by 0 bases, the J end by 6 bases, with 5 bases between. The CDR3 is made up of 13 amino acids. From germline, CDR1 is MNHNY and CDR2 SVGAGI (reference sequence). The CDR3 loop is CASSYSGPGELFF. In DNA, the CDR3 is TGTGCCAGCAGTTACTCCGGCCCCGGGGAGCTGTTTTTT.

The V call is TRBV6-6, the J call TRBJ2-6; TRBD1 matches 7 bases. This CDR3 has 15 amino acids. CDR1 is MNHNY, CDR2 SVGAGI, per germline (reference sequence). The ends lost 6 bases at V and 4 bases at J; junction bases unmatched: 6. The CDR3 coding sequence is TGTGCCAGCAGACTTACAGGGGCCGGGGCCAACGTCCTGACTTTC. Translated: CASRLTGAGANVLTF.

V is TRBV30 and J is TRBJ2-1; D gene unclear. The CDR3 loop spans 13 amino acids. Trimming took 1 base from V and 4 from J, leaving 8 bases between them. CDR1 and CDR2 (germline): GTSNPN, SVGIG (reference sequence). CDR3 region: CAWSARLYNEQFF. As DNA, the CDR3 is TGTGCCTGGAGTGCCCGACTGTACAATGAGCAGTTCTTC. The entire variable domain, with the rest obtained from reference TRBV30 and TRBJ2-1, is as follows: SQTIHQWPATLVQPVGSPLSLECTVEGTSNPNLYWYRQAAGRGLQLLFYSVGIGQISSEVPQNLSASRPQDRQFILSSKKLLLSDSGFYLCAWSARLYNEQFFGPGTRLTVL.

The chain recombines TRBV5-1 with TRBJ2-5, with D tentatively TRBD2 (5 bases). Germline loops: CDR1 SGHRS, CDR2 YFSETQ. Trimming cost V 0 bases and J 0 bases, with 12 bases left between them. The CDR3 length is 16 residues. CDR3 DNA sequence: TGCGCCAGCAGCTTGGTGAGCGGAGTGGACCAAGAGACCCAGTACTTC. Translated, it gives CASSLVSGVDQETQYF.

V is TRBV7-2 and J is TRBJ2-7, with 8 bases lining up with TRBD1. Germline assignment: CDR1 SGHTA and CDR2 FQGNSA. Trimming cost V 5 bases and J 3 bases; bases outside gene matches: 3. CDR3 length equals 13 residues. The CDR3 nucleotides read TGTGCCAGCAGCCAGGGGGCCGGCTACGAGCAGTACTTC. Its translation: CASSQGAGYEQYF.

This chain connects TRBV27 to TRBJ1-2; a weak D match, TRBD1 (5 bases). Germline V gene data show CDR1 as MNHEY and CDR2 as SMNVEV (reference sequence). This CDR3 is 15 amino acids long. With 3 bases removed from V and 5 bases from J, the gap between germline ends came to 16 bases. DNA of the CDR3: TGTGCCAGCAGTTTGTCGGGGACCCAACCTTATGGCTACACCTTC. Its protein is CASSLSGTQPYGYTF.

The chain recombines TRBV5-5 with TRBJ2-3; TRBD2 aligns across 11 bases. Trimming at V came to 4 bases and at J to 3 bases, leaving 4 bases not matched to a gene. Germline CDR1 and CDR2: SGHKS and YYEKEE (reference sequence). The CDR3 consists of 15 residues. The CDR3 DNA follows: TGTGCCAGCAGCCTACGGACTAGCGGGACAGATACGCAGTATTTT. It specifies CASSLRTSGTDTQYF.

V is TRBV27 and J is TRBJ2-3, with TRBD2 identical over 12 bases. CDR1 is MNHEY, CDR2 SMNVEV, per germline (reference sequence). The CDR3 consists of 16 residues. The V and J ends lost 5 bases and 8 bases, in that order; junction bases with no gene match: 11. The CDR3 loop is CASSARLAGAAGTQYF. CDR3 in DNA: TGTGCCAGCAGTGCCAGACTAGCGGGGGCGGCGGGTACGCAGTATTTT.

The CDR3 nucleotides are TGTGCCAGCAGTAAAAAGCGGAGCCGCTCCTACGAGCAGTACTTC. Residues: CASSKKRSRSYEQYF. V is TRBV6-1 and J is TRBJ2-7; the D gene is possibly TRBD2 (5 bases). The CDR3 extends over 15 amino acids. Trimming removed 5 bases from V and 0 bases from J, with 14 bases in between. Per germline, CDR1 MNHNS and CDR2 SASEGT.

The chain recombines TRBV11-1 with TRBJ2-7, with D unresolved. The CDR3 consists of 14 residues. V was trimmed by 3 bases and J by 0 bases, leaving 9 bases between them. CDR1 and CDR2 (germline): SGHAT, FQDESV (reference sequence). The CDR3 spells CASSFAPNSYEQYF. CDR3 coding DNA: TGTGCCAGCAGCTTTGCCCCAAACTCCTACGAGCAGTACTTC.

This rearrangement joins TRBV5-1 to TRBJ1-6; maybe TRBD1 (6 bases). The CDR3 consists of 15 residues. V was cut by 5 bases and J by 7 bases, with 16 bases left in between. Per germline, CDR1 SGHRS and CDR2 YFSETQ. Written as DNA, the CDR3 is TGCGCCAGCAGTTCTGGTGACAGGACCAATTCACCCCTCCACTTT. Translation: CASSSGDRTNSPLHF.

This clone was recorded only once. The chain joins TRBV5-4 to TRBJ2-3; 8 bases match TRBD2. This CDR3 region has 16 residues. Germline CDR1 is SGHNT and CDR2 is YYREEE (reference sequence). The trim removed 0 bases at V and 2 bases at J, leaving 5 bases unmatched. CDR3 protein: CASSLDGRAPTDTQYF. The CDR3 DNA reads as TGTGCCAGCAGCTTGGACGGGAGGGCCCCCACAGATACGCAGTATTTT.

V is TRBV19 and J is TRBJ1-1, with unresolved D. The CDR3 consists of 13 residues. Germline CDR1 and CDR2: LNHDA and SQIVND (reference sequence). V gave up 5 bases and J gave up 1 base, with 8 bases separating them. In DNA form, the CDR3 reads TGTGCCAGTAGTTTGGGAGCGAACACTGAAGCTTTCTTT. Translating it yields CASSLGANTEAFF.